Sequencing of this T cell receptor (beta chain) was carried out in a study of blood T cell repertoires in COVID-19. The overall study: Acute and convalescent COVID-19 specimens originated in the United States, Italy and Spain. PBMCs, B-cell-depleted T cells, or T cells provided the cDNA or gDNA that made up the material.

CDR1 and CDR2 from the germline V gene are SEHNR and FQNEAQ (reference sequence). CDR3 size: 13 residues. After removal of 5 bases from V and 9 bases from J, the junction contained 6 bases not matched to a gene. In the study's own analysis: Amplified reference gene primers provided the basis for estimating nucleated cell counts. Measured with immunoSEQ multiplex PCR; TCRdb has only the in-frame clones, and not every one. V and J calls and clone size follow that table, whereas D and trimming were derived from the DNA. The sample holds about 74,000 clones, nearly 90% seen once. This clone was observed a few times.

Sequenced sample: peripheral blood. The rearrangement uses TRBV7-9 and TRBJ1-5, with 8 bases that match TRBD1. The source is a man aged 70-80 years with active or convalescent COVID-19. The CDR3 region has the DNA TGTGCCAGCAGCATGCGACAGGGGACGCCCCAGCATTTT. Translating gives CASSMRQGTPQHF. Based on the CDR3 plus reference TRBV7-9 and TRBJ1-5, the full variable domain is DTGVSQNPRHKITKRGQNVTFRCDPISEHNRLYWYRQTLGQGPEFLTYFQNEAQLEKSRLLSDRFSAERPKGSFSTLEIQRTEQGDSAMYLCASSMRQGTPQHFGDGTRLSIL.